In this sample, the clone carrying this TCR beta chain turned up a few times. This CDR3 is 12 amino acids long. V was cut by 2 bases and J by 4 bases, with 4 bases left in between. Per germline, CDR1 MGHDK and CDR2 SYGVNS. The sample belongs to a study of B cell selection in AIRE deficiency. Generated by immunoSEQ multiplex PCR, the TCRdb table keeps only in-frame clones and is missing some. The data hold some 24,000 clones, with 95% to 98% observed a single time. Sorting defined conventional CD4 T cells as CD4+CD127+. The V gene is TRBV25-1, the J gene TRBJ2-3; D is uncertain. The sample was CD4+CD127+ conventional T cells sorted from PBMCs. The TCR sequence derives from a human donor in good health. This CDR3 reads CASSENSDTQYF. The CDR3 nucleotides are TGTGCCAGCAGTGAAAACTCAGATACGCAGTATTTT.